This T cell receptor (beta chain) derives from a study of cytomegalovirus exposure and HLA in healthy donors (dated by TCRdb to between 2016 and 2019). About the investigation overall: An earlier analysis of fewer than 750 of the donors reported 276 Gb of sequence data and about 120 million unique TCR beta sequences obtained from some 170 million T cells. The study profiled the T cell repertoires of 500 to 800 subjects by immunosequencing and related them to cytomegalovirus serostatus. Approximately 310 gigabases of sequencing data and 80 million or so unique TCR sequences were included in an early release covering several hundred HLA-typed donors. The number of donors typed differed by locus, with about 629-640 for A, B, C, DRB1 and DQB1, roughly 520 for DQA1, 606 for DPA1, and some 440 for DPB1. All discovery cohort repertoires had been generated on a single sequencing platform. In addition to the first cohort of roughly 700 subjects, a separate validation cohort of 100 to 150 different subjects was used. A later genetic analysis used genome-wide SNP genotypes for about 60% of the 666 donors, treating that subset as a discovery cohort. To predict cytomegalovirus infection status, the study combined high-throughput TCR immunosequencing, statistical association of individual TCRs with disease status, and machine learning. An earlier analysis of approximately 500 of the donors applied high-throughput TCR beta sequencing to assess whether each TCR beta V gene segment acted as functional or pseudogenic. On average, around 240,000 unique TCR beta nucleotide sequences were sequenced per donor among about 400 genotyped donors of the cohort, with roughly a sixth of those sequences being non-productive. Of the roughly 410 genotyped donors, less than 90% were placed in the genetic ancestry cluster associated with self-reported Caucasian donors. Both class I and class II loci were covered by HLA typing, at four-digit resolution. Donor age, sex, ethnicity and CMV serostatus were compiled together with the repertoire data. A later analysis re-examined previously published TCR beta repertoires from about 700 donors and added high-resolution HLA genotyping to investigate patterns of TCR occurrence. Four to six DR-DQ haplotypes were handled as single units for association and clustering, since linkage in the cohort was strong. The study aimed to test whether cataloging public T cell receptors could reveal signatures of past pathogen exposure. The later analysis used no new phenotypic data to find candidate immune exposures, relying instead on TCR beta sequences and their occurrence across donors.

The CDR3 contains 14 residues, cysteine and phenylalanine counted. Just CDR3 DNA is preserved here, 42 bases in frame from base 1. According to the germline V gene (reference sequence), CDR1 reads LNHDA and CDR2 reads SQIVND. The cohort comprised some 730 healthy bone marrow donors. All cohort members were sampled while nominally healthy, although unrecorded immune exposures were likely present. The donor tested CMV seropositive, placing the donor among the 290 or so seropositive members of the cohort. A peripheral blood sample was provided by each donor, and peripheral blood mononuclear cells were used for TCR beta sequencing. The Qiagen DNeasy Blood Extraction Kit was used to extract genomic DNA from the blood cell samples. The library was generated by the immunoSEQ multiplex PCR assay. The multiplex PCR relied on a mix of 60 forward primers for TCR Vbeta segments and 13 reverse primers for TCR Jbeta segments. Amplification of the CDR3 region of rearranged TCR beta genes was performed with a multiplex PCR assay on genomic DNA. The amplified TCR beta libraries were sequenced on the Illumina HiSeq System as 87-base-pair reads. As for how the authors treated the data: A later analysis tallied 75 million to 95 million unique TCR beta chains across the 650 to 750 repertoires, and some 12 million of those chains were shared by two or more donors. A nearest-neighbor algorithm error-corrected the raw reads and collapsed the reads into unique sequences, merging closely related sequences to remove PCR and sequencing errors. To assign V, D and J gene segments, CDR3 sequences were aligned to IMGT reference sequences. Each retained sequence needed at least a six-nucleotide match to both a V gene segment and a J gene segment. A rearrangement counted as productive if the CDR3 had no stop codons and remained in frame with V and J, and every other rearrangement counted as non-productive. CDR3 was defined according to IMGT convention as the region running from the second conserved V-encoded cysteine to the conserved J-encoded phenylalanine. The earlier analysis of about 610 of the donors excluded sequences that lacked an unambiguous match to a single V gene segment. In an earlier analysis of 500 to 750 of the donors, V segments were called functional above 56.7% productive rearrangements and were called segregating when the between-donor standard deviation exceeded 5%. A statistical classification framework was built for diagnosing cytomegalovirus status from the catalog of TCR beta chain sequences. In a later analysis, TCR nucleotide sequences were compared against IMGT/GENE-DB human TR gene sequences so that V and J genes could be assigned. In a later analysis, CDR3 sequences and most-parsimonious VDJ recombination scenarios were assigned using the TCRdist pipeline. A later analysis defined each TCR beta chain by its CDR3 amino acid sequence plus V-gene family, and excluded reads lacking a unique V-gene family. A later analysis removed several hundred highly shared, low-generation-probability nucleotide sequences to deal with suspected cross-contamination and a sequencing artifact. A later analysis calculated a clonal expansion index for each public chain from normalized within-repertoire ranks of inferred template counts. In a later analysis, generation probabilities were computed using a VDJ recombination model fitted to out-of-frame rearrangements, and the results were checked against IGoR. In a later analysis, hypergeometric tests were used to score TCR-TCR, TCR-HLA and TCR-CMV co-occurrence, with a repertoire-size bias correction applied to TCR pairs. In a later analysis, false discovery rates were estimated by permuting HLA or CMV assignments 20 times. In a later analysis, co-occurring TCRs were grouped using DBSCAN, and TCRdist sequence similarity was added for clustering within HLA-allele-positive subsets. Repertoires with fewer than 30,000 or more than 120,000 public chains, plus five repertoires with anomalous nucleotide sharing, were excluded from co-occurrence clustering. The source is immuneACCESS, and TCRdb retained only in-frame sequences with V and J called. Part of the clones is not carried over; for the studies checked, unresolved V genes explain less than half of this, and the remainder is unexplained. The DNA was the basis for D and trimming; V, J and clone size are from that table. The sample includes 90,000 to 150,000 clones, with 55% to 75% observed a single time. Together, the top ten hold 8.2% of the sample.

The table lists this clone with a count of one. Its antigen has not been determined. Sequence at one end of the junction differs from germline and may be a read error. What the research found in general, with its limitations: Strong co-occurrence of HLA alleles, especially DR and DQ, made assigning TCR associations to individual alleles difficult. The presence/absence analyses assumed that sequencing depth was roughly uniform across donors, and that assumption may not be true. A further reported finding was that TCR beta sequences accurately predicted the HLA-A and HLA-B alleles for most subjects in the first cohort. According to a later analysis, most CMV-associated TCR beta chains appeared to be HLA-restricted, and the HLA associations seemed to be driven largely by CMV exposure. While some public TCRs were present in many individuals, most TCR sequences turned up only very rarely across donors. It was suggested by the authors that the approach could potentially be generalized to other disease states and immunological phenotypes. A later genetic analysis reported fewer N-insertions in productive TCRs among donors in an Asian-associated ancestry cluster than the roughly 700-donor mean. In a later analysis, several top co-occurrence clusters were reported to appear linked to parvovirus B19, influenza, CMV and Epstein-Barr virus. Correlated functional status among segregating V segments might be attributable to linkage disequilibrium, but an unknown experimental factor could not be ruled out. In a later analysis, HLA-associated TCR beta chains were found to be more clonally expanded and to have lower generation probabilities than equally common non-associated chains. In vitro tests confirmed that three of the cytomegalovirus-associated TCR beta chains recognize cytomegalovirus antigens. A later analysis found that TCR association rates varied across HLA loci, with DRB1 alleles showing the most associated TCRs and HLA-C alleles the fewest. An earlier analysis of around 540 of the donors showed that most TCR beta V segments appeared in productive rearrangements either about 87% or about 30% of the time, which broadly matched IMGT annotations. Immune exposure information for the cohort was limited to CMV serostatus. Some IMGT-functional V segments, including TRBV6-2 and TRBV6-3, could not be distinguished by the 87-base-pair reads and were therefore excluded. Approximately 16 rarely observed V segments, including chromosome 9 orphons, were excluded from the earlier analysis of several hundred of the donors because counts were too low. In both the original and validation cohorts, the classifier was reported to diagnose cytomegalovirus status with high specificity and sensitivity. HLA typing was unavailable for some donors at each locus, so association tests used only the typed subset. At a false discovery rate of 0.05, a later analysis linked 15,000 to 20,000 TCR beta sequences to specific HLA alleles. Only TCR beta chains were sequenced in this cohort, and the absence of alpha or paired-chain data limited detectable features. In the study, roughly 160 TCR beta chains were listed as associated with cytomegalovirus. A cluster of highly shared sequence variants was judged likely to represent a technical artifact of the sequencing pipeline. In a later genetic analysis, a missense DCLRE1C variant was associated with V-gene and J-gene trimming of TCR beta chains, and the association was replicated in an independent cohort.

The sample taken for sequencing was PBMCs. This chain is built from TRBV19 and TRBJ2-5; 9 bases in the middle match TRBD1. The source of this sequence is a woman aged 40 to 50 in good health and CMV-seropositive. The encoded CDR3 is CASSRTGVGETRYF. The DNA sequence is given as TGTGCCAGTAGTAGGACAGGGGTGGGGGAGACCCGGTACTTC.